What follows are 24 T cell receptor beta chains derived from one specimen sequenced in a study of blood T cells in healthy people across ages. The second PCR ran roughly 6 to 11 cycles with a sample-barcoded 5' primer and J-beta primers. In TCRdb, the 5' RACE reads were re-called with MiXCR into one record per CDR3 protein. The repertoire holds 1.5 million to 2 million distinct CDR3 sequences, with around 48% as singletons. Sequencing used blood. All receptors come from a woman between 40 and 50 years old in good health.

The chain combines TRBV20-1 with TRBJ2-1; 11 nucleotides match TRBD2. The CDR3 runs to 17 residues. Trimming cost V 6 bases and J 5 bases; bases outside gene matches: 15. The germline V gene encodes CDR1 DFQATT and CDR2 SNEGSKA (reference sequence). As DNA, the CDR3 is TGCAGTGCCCCTATGATTAGCGGGGGGGCCCCTGACAATGAGCAGTTCTTC. Its protein product is CSAPMISGGAPDNEQFF.

The J gene is TRBJ2-1, the V gene TRBV5-1, with 7 bases matching TRBD2. The V gene end was trimmed by 5 bases and the J gene end by 0 bases; junction bases not matched to a gene: 11. The CDR3 runs 17 residues. Germline V CDR1 and CDR2: SGHRS, YFSETQ. The CDR3 DNA reads as TGCGCCAGCAGTGCCAGACTAGCCGGGAGCTCCTACAATGAGCAGTTCTTC. Amino acids: CASSARLAGSSYNEQFF. The complete variable domain, with remaining parts taken from reference TRBV5-1 and TRBJ2-1, reads KAGVTQTPRYLIKTRGQQVTLSCSPISGHRSVSWYQQTPGQGLQFLFEYFSETQRNKGNFPGRFSGRQFSNSRSEMNVSTLELGDSALYLCASSARLAGSSYNEQFFGPGTRLTVL.

The V gene is TRBV29-1, the J gene TRBJ2-4, with D possibly being TRBD1 (6 bases). Germline V gives CDR1 SQVTM, CDR2 ANQGSEA. V was pared by 0 bases and J by 0 bases, with 9 bases between. This CDR3 spans 15 amino acids. CDR3: CSVEETGLAKNIQYF. DNA of the CDR3: TGCAGCGTTGAAGAGACAGGTCTAGCCAAAAACATTCAGTACTTC. Using reference TRBV29-1 and TRBJ2-4 for the parts outside the CDR3, the full variable domain is SAVISQKPSRDICQRGTSLTIQCQVDSQVTMMFWYRQQPGQSLTLIATANQGSEATYESGFVIDKFPISRPNLTFSTLTVSNMSPEDSSIYLCSVEETGLAKNIQYFGAGTRLSVL.

The sample holds a few counts of this clonotype. V and J are TRBV7-2 and TRBJ1-2; D may be TRBD1 (5 bases). The CDR3 has 15 amino acids. Deletions cut 0 bases from V and 8 bases from J, with 16 bases between. Germline V gene sequence: CDR1 SGHTA, CDR2 FQGNSA. For the CDR3, the DNA is TGTGCCAGCAGCTTAGCGGCCAGGGATCATCGGGGCTACACCTTC. Amino acid sequence: CASSLAARDHRGYTF.

In this sample, this clonotype turned up many times. V usage is TRBV27 and J usage is TRBJ2-6, with D unclear. CDR1 and CDR2 (germline): MNHEY, SMNVEV (reference sequence). CDR3 size: 14 residues. The V and J ends lost 2 bases and 2 bases respectively, with 4 bases between them. CDR3 nucleotide sequence: TGTGCCAGCAGTTTAGGGGCTGGGGCCAACGTCCTGACTTTC. Protein: CASSLGAGANVLTF.

The chain combines TRBV7-9 with TRBJ2-4; 10 bases map to TRBD2. Near its end, the DNA agrees better with TRBJ2-5, so the J call may be wrong. Germline loops: CDR1 SEHNR, CDR2 FQNEAQ (reference sequence). This CDR3 spans 14 amino acids. DNA for the CDR3: TGTGCCAGCAGCTTAATGACTAGCGGGGAGACCCAGTACTTC. Amino acid sequence: CASSLMTSGETQYF.

The chain combines TRBV2 with TRBJ2-3; tentatively, D is TRBD1 or TRBD2 (5 bases each). Germline lookup yields CDR1 SNHLY and CDR2 FYNNEI. The CDR3 totals 12 residues. V shed 3 bases and J shed 6 bases, with 7 bases lying between them. CDR3 amino acids: CASSDEGDTQYF. CDR3 DNA: TGTGCCAGCAGTGACGAGGGGGATACGCAGTATTTT.

The chain has TRBV6-1 and TRBJ1-6, with D maybe TRBD1 (5 bases). V was pared by 3 bases and J by 7 bases, with 13 bases between. CDR3 length: 15 residues. Germline V gene data show CDR1 as MNHNS and CDR2 as SASEGT. CDR3 residues: CASSERGEDNSPLHF. The DNA of the CDR3 is TGTGCCAGCAGTGAGAGGGGAGAGGACAATTCACCCCTCCACTTT.

This clonotype appeared a few times. The rearrangement joins TRBV25-1 to TRBJ2-3, with 10 bases identical to TRBD1. With V trimmed by 5 bases and J by 1 base, 6 bases remained unmatched. This CDR3 spans 16 amino acids. Germline CDR1 reads MGHDK; CDR2 reads SYGVNS. The CDR3 DNA sequence: TGTGCCAGCAGTCCTCCTGGGACAGGGGGCACAGATACGCAGTATTTT. Amino acid sequence: CASSPPGTGGTDTQYF.

This clonotype was seen once. This chain joins TRBV20-1 and TRBJ2-3; D is ambiguous. Germline CDR1 and CDR2: DFQATT and SNEGSKA (reference sequence). Between the trimmed V and J ends, which lost 2 bases and 0 bases, there was a span of 9 bases. This CDR3 is 14 amino acids long. CDR3 region: CSARKVTSTDTQYF. In DNA form, the CDR3 reads TGCAGTGCTAGAAAGGTTACTAGCACAGATACGCAGTATTTT.

This clonotype appeared many times. The rearrangement links TRBV12-3 or TRBV12-4 to TRBJ2-5; a possible D gene is TRBD1 (6 bases). The CDR3 spans 13 residues. Trimming cost V 1 base and J 5 bases, with 8 bases left between them. This chain's CDR3 is CASSLVGAETQYF. In nucleotides, the CDR3 is TGTGCCAGCAGTTTAGTGGGGGCGGAGACCCAGTACTTC.

The chain couples TRBV5-5 to TRBJ2-1; 7 bases match TRBD1. V lost 3 bases and J lost 6; bases outside the gene matches: 9. Germline V gives CDR1 SGHKS, CDR2 YYEKEE (reference sequence). CDR3 length: 15 amino acids. In nucleotides, the CDR3 is TGTGCCAGCAGCTCGACAGGGATCACAGTCAATGAGCAGTTCTTC. Its translation is CASSSTGITVNEQFF.

The chain recombines TRBV20-1 with TRBJ1-2; a possible D gene is TRBD1 (5 bases). CDR1 DFQATT and CDR2 SNEGSKA come from the germline V gene (reference sequence). The CDR3 loop spans 13 amino acids. With 3 bases removed from V and 7 bases from J, the gap between germline ends came to 15 bases. The CDR3 DNA reads as TGCAGTGCTAGGATAAAACAGGACCGTGGCTACACCTTC. Protein: CSARIKQDRGYTF.

The chain links TRBV13 to TRBJ1-2; D gene ambiguous. The germline V gene has CDR1 PRHDT and CDR2 FYEKMQ (reference sequence). This CDR3 comprises 15 residues. Trimming shortened V by 1 base and J by 6 bases, and 15 bases separated the two germline ends. The CDR3 DNA sequence: TGTGCCAGCAGCTTAGACGCGGGAAGGCGTAATGGCTACACCTTC. It codes for CASSLDAGRRNGYTF.

J is TRBJ1-1 and V is TRBV7-9; unclear D gene. CDR1 and CDR2 from the germline V gene are SEHNR and FQNEAQ (reference sequence). This CDR3 has 13 residues. The V end lost 3 bases, the J end lost 7 bases, and 12 bases lay between the germline ends. The CDR3 loop reads CASSLTVDYEAFF. For the CDR3, the DNA is TGTGCCAGCAGCTTGACCGTCGACTATGAAGCTTTCTTT.

The sample holds a few counts of this clonotype. The V and J genes are TRBV6-5 and TRBJ2-7; 10 positions agree with TRBD1. V lost 6 bases and J lost 2; bases outside the gene matches: 7. Germline CDR1 reads MNHEY; CDR2 reads SVGAGI. CDR3 length: 15 residues. CDR3 in DNA: TGTGCCAGCAGGCCTGACAGGGGGCCTACCTACGAGCAGTACTTC. Amino acid sequence: CASRPDRGPTYEQYF.

This clonotype was counted once. The chain links TRBV12-3 or TRBV12-4 to TRBJ1-2, with D unresolved. Deletions cut 9 bases from V and 8 bases from J, with 13 bases between. This CDR3 has 11 amino acids. The DNA of the CDR3 is TGTGCCAGTAGGCGGGTAGACGGCTACACCTTC. It yields the protein CASRRVDGYTF.

This chain uses TRBV20-1 with TRBJ2-5; 10 positions agree with TRBD2. CDR1 is DFQATT and CDR2 is SNEGSKA in the germline V gene (reference sequence). V dropped 0 bases and J dropped 5; count of bases not matched to a gene: 3. The CDR3 loop spans 14 amino acids. DNA of the CDR3: TGCAGTGCTAGAGAAGCGGGGGGGCCTGAGACCCAGTACTTC. It specifies CSAREAGGPETQYF.

This clonotype occurred a few times. The chain links TRBV10-1 to TRBJ2-3; maybe TRBD2 (5 bases). Trimming pared 3 bases from V and 2 bases from J, leaving 15 bases between. The CDR3 consists of 16 residues. The germline V gene has CDR1 WNHNN and CDR2 SYGVQD (reference sequence). DNA for the CDR3: TGCGCCAGCAGTGACCGGGCCGGGGTTGACACAGATACGCAGTATTTT. Its translation: CASSDRAGVDTDTQYF.

This clonotype has only a few counts. The V call is TRBV20-1, the J call TRBJ1-1; D might be TRBD1 (6 bases). Germline-derived CDR1 and CDR2 are DFQATT and SNEGSKA (reference sequence). The V end lost 1 base, the J end lost 8 bases, and 11 bases lay between the germline ends. The CDR3 extends over 12 amino acids. The CDR3 region is CSARVGGWEAFF. The CDR3 DNA is TGCAGTGCTAGAGTAGGGGGGTGGGAAGCTTTCTTT.

The V gene is TRBV5-1, the J gene TRBJ2-1; TRBD1 matches at 8 bases. Trimming removed 1 base from V and 4 bases from J; junction bases left unmatched: 10. Per germline, CDR1 SGHRS and CDR2 YFSETQ. The CDR3 contains 17 residues. The CDR3 here is CASSLLQQGVTYNEQFF. The CDR3 DNA sequence: TGCGCCAGCAGCTTGCTGCAACAGGGGGTGACTTACAATGAGCAGTTCTTC.

Note on this clonotype: A much larger clone differs from this one at a single base, so this may be a read error. The chain is built from TRBV9 and TRBJ2-3; D uncertain. The germline V gene encodes CDR1 SGDLS and CDR2 YYNGEE. This CDR3 region has 13 residues. In nucleotides, the CDR3 is TGTGCCTGCAGCGTAGCTAGCACAGATACGCAGTATTTT. Translation gives CACSVASTDTQYF.

The chain combines TRBV7-6 with TRBJ1-2, with 9 bases lining up with TRBD1. CDR3 length: 14 residues. J was trimmed by 7 bases and V by 5 bases; bases with no gene match: 8. In germline, CDR1 is SGHVS, CDR2 FNYEAQ. The CDR3: CASSVTGGAFGYTF. Here the CDR3 DNA reads TGTGCCAGCAGCGTAACAGGGGGCGCATTTGGCTACACCTTC.

This clonotype has a handful of counts. An end of the junction differs from the germline gene, which may be a read error. The chain uses TRBV7-7 and TRBJ2-3; TRBD2 is a possible D gene (6 bases). Germline V lookup: CDR1 SSHAT, CDR2 FNYEAQ (reference sequence). There are 14 residues in the CDR3. CDR3 bases: TGTGCTAGCAGCCCGAGACTAGACACAGATACACAGTATTTT. Its protein is CASSPRLDTDTQYF.